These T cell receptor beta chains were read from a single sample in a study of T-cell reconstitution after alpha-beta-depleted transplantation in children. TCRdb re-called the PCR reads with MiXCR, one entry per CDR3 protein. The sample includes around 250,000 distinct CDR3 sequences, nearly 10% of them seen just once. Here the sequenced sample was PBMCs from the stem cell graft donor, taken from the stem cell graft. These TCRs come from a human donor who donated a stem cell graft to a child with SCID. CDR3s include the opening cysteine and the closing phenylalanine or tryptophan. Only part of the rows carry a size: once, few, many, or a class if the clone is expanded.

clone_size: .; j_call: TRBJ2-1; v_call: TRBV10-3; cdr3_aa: CAISVQGADEQFF
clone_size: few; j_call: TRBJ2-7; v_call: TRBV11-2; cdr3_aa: CASSFGTSGVSSYEQYF
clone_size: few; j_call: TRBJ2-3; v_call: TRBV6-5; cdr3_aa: CASSYSMREATDTQYF
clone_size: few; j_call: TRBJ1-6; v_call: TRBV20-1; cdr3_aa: CSARGQGWGSPLHF
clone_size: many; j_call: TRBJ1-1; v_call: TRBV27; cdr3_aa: CASSLGTVGTEAFF
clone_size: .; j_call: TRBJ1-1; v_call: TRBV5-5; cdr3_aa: CASRAQDRLNTEAFF
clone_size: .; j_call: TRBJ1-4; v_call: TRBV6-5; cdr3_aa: CASSYSGPDQGKLFF
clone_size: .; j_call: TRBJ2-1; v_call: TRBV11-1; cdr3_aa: CASRDSLSGEQFF
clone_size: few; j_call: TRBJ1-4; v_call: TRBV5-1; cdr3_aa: CASSLVQATNEKLFF
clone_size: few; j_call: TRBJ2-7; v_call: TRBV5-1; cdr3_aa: CASSLGIRDFTYEQYF
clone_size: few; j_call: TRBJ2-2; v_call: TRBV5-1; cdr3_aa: CASSLESRVRNTGELFF
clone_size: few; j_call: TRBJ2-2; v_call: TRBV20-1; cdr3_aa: CSAEDDMGRNTGELFF
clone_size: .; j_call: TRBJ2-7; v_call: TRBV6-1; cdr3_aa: CASSRGEGGEQYF
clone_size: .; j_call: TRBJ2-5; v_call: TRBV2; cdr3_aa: CASRGFLETQYF
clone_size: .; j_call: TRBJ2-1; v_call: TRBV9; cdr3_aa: CASSVAGQGANEQFF
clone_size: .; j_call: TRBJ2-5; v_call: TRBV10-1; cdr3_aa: CASRRARSSGQETQYF